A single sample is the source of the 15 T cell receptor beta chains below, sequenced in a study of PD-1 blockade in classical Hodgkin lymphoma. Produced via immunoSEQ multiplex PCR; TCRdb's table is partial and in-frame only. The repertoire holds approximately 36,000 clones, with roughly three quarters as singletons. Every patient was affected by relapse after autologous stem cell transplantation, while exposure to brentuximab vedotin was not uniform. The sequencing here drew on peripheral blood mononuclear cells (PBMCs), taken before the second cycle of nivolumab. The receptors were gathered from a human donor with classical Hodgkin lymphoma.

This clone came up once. The CDR3 here is CASSTVAGVTEQYF. The CDR3 DNA is TGTGCCAGTAGTACGGTAGCGGGAGTAACCGAGCAGTACTTC. The V call is TRBV19, the J call TRBJ2-7; TRBD2 agrees at 9 bases. Germline CDR1 is LNHDA and CDR2 is SQIVND (reference sequence). The CDR3 loop spans 14 amino acids. After removal of 4 bases from V and 6 bases from J, the junction contained 7 bases not matched to a gene. Together with reference TRBV19 and TRBJ2-7, the CDR3 gives the full variable domain: DGGITQSPKYLFRKEGQNVTLSCEQNLNHDAMYWYRQDPGQGLRLIYYSQIVNDFQKGDIAEGYSVSREKKESFPLTVTSAQKNPTAFYLCASSTVAGVTEQYFGPGTRLTVT.

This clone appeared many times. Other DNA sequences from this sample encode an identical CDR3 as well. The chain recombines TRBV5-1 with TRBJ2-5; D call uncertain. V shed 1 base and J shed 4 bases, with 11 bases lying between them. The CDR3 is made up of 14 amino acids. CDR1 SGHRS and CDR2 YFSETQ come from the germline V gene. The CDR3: CASSLLRMVETQYF. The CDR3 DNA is TGCGCCAGCAGCTTGCTGAGAATGGTAGAGACCCAGTACTTC.

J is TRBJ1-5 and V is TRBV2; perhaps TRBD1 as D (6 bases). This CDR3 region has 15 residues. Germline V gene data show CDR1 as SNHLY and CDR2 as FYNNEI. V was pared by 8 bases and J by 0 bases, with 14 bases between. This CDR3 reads CASARTELSNQPQHF. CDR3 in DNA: TGTGCCAGCGCGAGGACAGAACTTAGCAATCAGCCCCAGCATTTT.

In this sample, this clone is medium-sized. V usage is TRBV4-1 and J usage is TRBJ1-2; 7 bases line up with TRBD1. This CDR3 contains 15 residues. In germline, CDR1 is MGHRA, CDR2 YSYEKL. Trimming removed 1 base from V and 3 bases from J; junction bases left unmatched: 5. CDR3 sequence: CASSQGEGGDYGYTF. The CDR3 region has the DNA TGCGCCAGCAGCCAAGGGGAAGGGGGCGACTATGGCTACACCTTC.

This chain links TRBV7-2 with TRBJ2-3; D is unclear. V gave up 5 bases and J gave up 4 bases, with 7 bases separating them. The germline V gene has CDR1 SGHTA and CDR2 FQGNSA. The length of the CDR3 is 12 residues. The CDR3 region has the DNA TGTGCCAGCAGCAATCGGGCAGATACGCAGTATTTT. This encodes CASSNRADTQYF. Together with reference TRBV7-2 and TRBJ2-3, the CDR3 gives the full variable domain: GAGVSQSPSNKVTEKGKDVELRCDPISGHTALYWYRQSLGQGLEFLIYFQGNSAPDKSGLPSDRFSAERTGGSVSTLTIQRTQQEDSAVYLCASSNRADTQYFGPGTRLTVL.

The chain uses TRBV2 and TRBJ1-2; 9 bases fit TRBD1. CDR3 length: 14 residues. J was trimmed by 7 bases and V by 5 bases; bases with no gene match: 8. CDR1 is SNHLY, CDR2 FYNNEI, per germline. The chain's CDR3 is CASSRGQGGGGYTF. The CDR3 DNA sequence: TGTGCCAGCAGTCGGGGACAGGGTGGAGGTGGCTACACCTTC.

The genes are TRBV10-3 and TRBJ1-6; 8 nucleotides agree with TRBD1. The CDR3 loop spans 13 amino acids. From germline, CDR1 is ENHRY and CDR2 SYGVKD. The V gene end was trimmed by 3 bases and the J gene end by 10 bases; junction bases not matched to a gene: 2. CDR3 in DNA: TGTGCCATCAGTGAAGGGACAGGATCACCCCTCCACTTT. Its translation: CAISEGTGSPLHF.

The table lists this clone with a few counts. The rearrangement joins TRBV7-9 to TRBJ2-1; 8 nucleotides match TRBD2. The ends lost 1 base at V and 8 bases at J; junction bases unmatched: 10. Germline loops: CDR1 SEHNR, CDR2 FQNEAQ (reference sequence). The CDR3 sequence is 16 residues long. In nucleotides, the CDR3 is TGTGCCAGCAGCTTAGGGGTTGCGGGAGGAGCCGATGAGCAGTTCTTC. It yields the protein CASSLGVAGGADEQFF.

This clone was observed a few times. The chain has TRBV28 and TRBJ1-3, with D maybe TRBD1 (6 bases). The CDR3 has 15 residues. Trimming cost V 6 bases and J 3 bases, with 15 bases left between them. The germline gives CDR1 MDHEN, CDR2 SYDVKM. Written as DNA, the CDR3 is TGTGCCAGCAGACATGACAGGATGCTTGGAAACACCATATATTTT. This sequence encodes CASRHDRMLGNTIYF.

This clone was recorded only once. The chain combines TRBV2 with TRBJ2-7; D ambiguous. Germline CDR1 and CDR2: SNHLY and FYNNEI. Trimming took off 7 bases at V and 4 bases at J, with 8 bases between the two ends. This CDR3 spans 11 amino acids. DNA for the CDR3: TGTGCCAGCAAGGTAATGTACGAGCAGTACTTC. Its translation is CASKVMYEQYF.

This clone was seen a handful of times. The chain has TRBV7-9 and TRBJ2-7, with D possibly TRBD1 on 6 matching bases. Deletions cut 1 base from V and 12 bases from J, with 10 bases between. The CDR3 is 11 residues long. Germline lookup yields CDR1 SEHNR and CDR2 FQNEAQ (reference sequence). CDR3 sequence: CASSLEGGMYF. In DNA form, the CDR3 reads TGTGCCAGCAGCTTAGAAGGGGGAATGTACTTC.

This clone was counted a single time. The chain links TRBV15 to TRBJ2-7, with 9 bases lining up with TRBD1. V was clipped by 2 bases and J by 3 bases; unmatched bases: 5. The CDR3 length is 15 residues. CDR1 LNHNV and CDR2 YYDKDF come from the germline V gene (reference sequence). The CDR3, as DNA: TGTGCCACCAGCAGATTGGGACAGGGAAACTACGAGCAGTACTTC. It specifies CATSRLGQGNYEQYF.

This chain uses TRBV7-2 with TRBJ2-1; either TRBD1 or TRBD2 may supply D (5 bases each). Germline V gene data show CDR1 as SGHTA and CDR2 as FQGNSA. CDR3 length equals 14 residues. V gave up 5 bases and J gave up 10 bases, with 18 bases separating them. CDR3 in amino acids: CASSLPFSGAEQFF. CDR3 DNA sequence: TGTGCCAGCAGCCTACCTTTCTCCGGGGCCGAGCAGTTCTTC.

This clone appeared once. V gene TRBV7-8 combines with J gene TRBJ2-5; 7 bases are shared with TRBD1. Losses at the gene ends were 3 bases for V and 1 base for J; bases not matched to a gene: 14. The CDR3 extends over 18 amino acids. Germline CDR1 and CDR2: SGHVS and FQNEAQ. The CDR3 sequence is CASSLIQGWGVGQETQYF. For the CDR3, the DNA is TGTGCCAGCAGCTTGATACAGGGGTGGGGAGTGGGCCAAGAGACCCAGTACTTC.

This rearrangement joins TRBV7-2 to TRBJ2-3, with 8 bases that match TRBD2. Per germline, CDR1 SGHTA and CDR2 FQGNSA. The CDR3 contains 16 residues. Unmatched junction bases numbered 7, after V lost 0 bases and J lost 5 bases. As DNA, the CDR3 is TGTGCCAGCAGCTTAGCCCGTTCGGGGGGGCAAGATACGCAGTATTTT. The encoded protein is CASSLARSGGQDTQYF. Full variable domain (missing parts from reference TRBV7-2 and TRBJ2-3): GAGVSQSPSNKVTEKGKDVELRCDPISGHTALYWYRQSLGQGLEFLIYFQGNSAPDKSGLPSDRFSAERTGGSVSTLTIQRTQQEDSAVYLCASSLARSGGQDTQYFGPGTRLTVL.